One sample yielded the 2 T cell receptor beta chains listed below, sequenced in a study of neoadjuvant anti-PD-1 for oral cavity cancer. The repertoire was sequenced with immunoSEQ multiplex PCR; TCRdb's copy has only in-frame clones and lacks some. The sample includes approximately 7,000 clones, around 75% of them seen just once. The sequencing here drew on PBMCs, taken before nivolumab (anti-PD-1) treatment. The receptors derive from a person aged 40 to 85 with oral cavity squamous cell carcinoma.

This clone appeared a few times. V and J are TRBV29-1 and TRBJ2-2; 14 positions agree with TRBD2. The CDR3 is 13 residues long. The V gene end was trimmed by 6 bases and the J gene end by 7 bases; junction bases not matched to a gene: 1. From germline, CDR1 is SQVTM and CDR2 ANQGSEA. The CDR3, as DNA: TGCAGCGTGGGACTAGCGGGGGTCGGGGAGCTGTTTTTT. Its translation is CSVGLAGVGELFF.

The V call is TRBV7-8, the J call TRBJ1-2; TRBD1 agrees at 7 bases. Germline V CDR1 and CDR2: SGHVS, FQNEAQ. This CDR3 region has 15 residues. V was clipped by 6 bases and J by 3 bases; unmatched bases: 10. The CDR3 region is CASSLTGPPYYGYTF. CDR3 nucleotides: TGTGCCAGCAGTCTGACAGGGCCCCCCTACTATGGCTACACCTTC.